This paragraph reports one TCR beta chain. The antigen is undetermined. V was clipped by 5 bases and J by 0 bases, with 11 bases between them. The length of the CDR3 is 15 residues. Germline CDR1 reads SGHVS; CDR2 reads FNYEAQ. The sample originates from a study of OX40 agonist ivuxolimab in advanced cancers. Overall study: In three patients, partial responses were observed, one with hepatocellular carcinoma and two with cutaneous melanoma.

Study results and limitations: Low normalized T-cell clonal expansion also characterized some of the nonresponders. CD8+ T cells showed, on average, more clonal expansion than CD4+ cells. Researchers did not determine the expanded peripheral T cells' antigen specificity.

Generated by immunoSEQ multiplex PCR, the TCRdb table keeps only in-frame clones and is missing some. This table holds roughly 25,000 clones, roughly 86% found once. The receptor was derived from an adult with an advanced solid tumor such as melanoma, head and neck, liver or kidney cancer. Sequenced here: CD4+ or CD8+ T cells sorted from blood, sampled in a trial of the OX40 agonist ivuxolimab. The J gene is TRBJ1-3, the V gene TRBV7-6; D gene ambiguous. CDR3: CASSQGRISGNTIYF. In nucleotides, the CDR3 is TGTGCCAGCAGCCAAGGACGGATCTCTGGAAACACCATATATTTT.